This TCR beta chain is from a study of CD8+ T cells in alopecia areata. This CDR3 region has 14 residues. Germline lookup yields CDR1 GTSNPN and CDR2 SVGIG (reference sequence). Unmatched junction bases numbered 8, after V lost 0 bases and J lost 6 bases. Following RNA extraction, reverse transcription yielded cDNA that acted as the sequencing template. This table comes from immunoSEQ multiplex PCR, and its TCRdb copy is limited to in-frame clones, with some not included. The sample lists around 120,000 clones, 35% to 40% occurring once. Lesional scalp punch biopsies and peripheral blood came from alopecia areata patients. This clone was detected a few times.

The specimen sequenced was CD4+ T cells sorted from blood. The sequence came from a human donor with alopecia areata. The chain combines TRBV30 with TRBJ2-7, with 7 bases aligning to TRBD1. The CDR3: CAWSVGLRQGEQYF. For the CDR3, the DNA is TGTGCCTGGAGTGTAGGGCTTCGACAGGGCGAGCAGTACTTC.